This TCR beta chain was profiled in a study of blood T cell repertoires in COVID-19. Study overall: Acute-phase and convalescent COVID-19 samples originated in the United States, Italy and Spain.

Assay used: immunoSEQ multiplex PCR; TCRdb lists only in-frame clones, some missing. The sample has some 390,000 clones; 89% are singletons. The CDR3 extends over 15 amino acids. Trimming pared 3 bases from V and 5 bases from J, leaving 16 bases between. Per germline, CDR1 MDHEN and CDR2 SYDVKM. The specimen was PBMCs or T cells enriched from blood (not recorded which). The source of this sequence is a woman aged 25 to 39 who had recovered from COVID-19. The chain is built from TRBV28 and TRBJ2-5; maybe TRBD2 (6 bases). Here the CDR3 DNA reads TGTGCCAGCAGTTTCCTACTCGGGGGTAGGGAGACCCAGTACTTC. It encodes CASSFLLGGRETQYF.